A selection of T cell receptor beta chains follows, all from one sample in a study of T cell responses to AZD1222 COVID-19 vaccine. Profiling relied on immunoSEQ multiplex PCR, and the TCRdb table lists in-frame clones only, not all of them. The sample has 130,000 or so clones; roughly 92% are singletons. The source material was peripheral blood, sampled on day 0 of AZD1222 vaccination. The source is an adult in good health. The CDR3 runs from the conserved cysteine through the conserved F or W. D genes are given only for firm matches. Some rows mark clone size as missing; the rest say once, few, many or name a class of expanded clone.

TRBV4-3	TRBJ2-1	TRBD2	-	CASSQVASGRHNEQFF	TGCGCCAGCAGCCAAGTGGCTAGCGGGAGGCACAATGAGCAGTTCTTC
TRBV19	TRBJ1-3	TRBD1	-	CASWTGTAGNTIYF	TGTGCCAGTTGGACGGGGACAGCTGGAAACACCATATATTTT
TRBV6-2/TRBV6-3	TRBJ1-1	-	-	CASSRFLGMNTEAFF	TGTGCCAGCAGTCGCTTTTTGGGGATGAACACTGAAGCTTTCTTT
TRBV20-1	TRBJ2-7	-	-	CSAPHEQYF	TGCAGTGCCCCCCACGAGCAGTACTTC
TRBV6-1	TRBJ1-4	-	-	CASSEGGLNEKLFF	TGTGCCAGCAGTGAAGGCGGCTTGAATGAAAAACTGTTTTTT
TRBV7-3	TRBJ2-1	TRBD2	-	CASSLNLAGDSEQFF	TGTGCCAGCAGCTTAAATCTAGCGGGAGATAGTGAGCAGTTCTTC
TRBV6-1	TRBJ1-2	-	-	CASSEVGTSNYGYTF	TGTGCCAGCAGTGAAGTGGGCACCTCGAACTATGGCTACACCTTC
TRBV2	TRBJ1-2	TRBD1	-	CASRGTGGNGYTF	TGTGCCAGCAGGGGCACAGGGGGCAATGGCTACACCTTC
TRBV10-3	TRBJ1-2	TRBD1	-	CAITKGTGDNYGYTF	TGTGCCATCACTAAAGGGACAGGTGACAACTATGGCTACACCTTC
TRBV4-3	TRBJ1-6	-	-	CASSQEWGGRGGNSPLHF	TGCGCCAGCAGCCAAGAATGGGGCGGGAGGGGCGGTAATTCACCCCTCCACTTT
TRBV2	TRBJ2-3	TRBD2	-	CASSDNIAGSDLGTQYF	TGTGCCAGCAGTGACAATATAGCGGGGTCCGACCTGGGTACGCAGTATTTT
TRBV5-6	TRBJ1-3	TRBD1	once	CASSLRGTGAGNTIYF	TGTGCCAGCAGCTTGAGGGGGACAGGGGCTGGAAACACCATATATTTT
TRBV7-8	TRBJ1-4	-	-	CASSPGEKLFF	TGTGCCAGCAGCCCCGGAGAAAAACTGTTTTTT
TRBV6-5	TRBJ1-6	-	-	CASSYFGQSNSPLHF	TGTGCCAGCAGTTACTTCGGACAGAGCAATTCACCCCTCCACTTT
TRBV27	TRBJ2-3	TRBD2	-	CASSLAGTTSTDTQYF	TGTGCCAGCAGTTTGGCTGGGACTACAAGCACAGATACGCAGTATTTT
TRBV5-1	TRBJ1-1	-	-	CASSNDHRSEAFF	TGCGCCAGCAGCAACGACCACAGGAGTGAAGCTTTCTTT
TRBV5-4	TRBJ1-2	TRBD1	-	CASSTGGGTGAYGYTF	TGTGCCAGCAGCACCGGTGGAGGGACAGGAGCCTATGGCTACACCTTC
TRBV29-1	TRBJ2-3	-	-	CSVVRESTDTQYF	TGCAGCGTTGTCAGGGAGAGCACAGATACGCAGTATTTT
TRBV10-3	TRBJ2-7	-	-	CAIGRRTYEQYF	TGTGCCATCGGCCGAAGAACCTACGAGCAGTACTTC
TRBV7-9	TRBJ2-2	-	-	CARGTGELFF	TGTGCCAGAGGCACCGGGGAGCTGTTTTTT
TRBV29-1	TRBJ2-3	-	-	CSVDLGRTQYF	TGCAGCGTTGATTTGGGCCGTACGCAGTATTTT
TRBV21-1	TRBJ1-4	-	-	CASSKGRELEEKLFF	TGTGCCAGCAGCAAGGGAAGGGAACTAGAGGAAAAACTGTTTTTT
TRBV5-1	TRBJ2-2	-	-	CASSFPLANTGELFF	TGCGCCAGCAGCTTTCCCCTAGCGAACACCGGGGAGCTGTTTTTT
TRBV10-3	TRBJ1-1	TRBD1	-	CAIRRPGTALNTEAFF	TGTGCCATCAGAAGACCCGGGACAGCGCTGAACACTGAAGCTTTCTTT
TRBV5-5	TRBJ1-3	-	-	CASSFGTLSGNTIYF	TGTGCCAGCAGCTTCGGGACCCTCTCTGGAAACACCATATATTTT
TRBV10-1	TRBJ2-3	TRBD1	-	CASSESGQGAIDTQYF	TGCGCCAGCAGTGAGTCGGGACAGGGGGCGATAGATACGCAGTATTTT
TRBV6-5	TRBJ1-1	-	-	CASSPAIWPGTEAFF	TGTGCCAGCAGCCCCGCGATTTGGCCGGGCACTGAAGCTTTCTTT
TRBV15	TRBJ1-5	-	-	CATSRTVSDQPQHF	TGTGCCACCAGCAGAACTGTGTCAGATCAGCCCCAGCATTTT
TRBV19	TRBJ1-1	-	-	CASSTPLNTEAFF	TGTGCCAGTAGTACACCATTGAACACTGAAGCTTTCTTT
TRBV9	TRBJ1-3	-	-	CASSVEVQAGNTIYF	TGTGCCAGCAGCGTAGAGGTGCAAGCCGGAAACACCATATATTTT
TRBV19	TRBJ1-6	-	-	CASRAVDGSPLHF	TGTGCCAGTAGAGCAGTTGACGGCTCACCCCTCCACTTT
TRBV6-5	TRBJ2-1	-	-	CASRLQGNEQFF	TGTGCCAGCAGGCTGCAGGGAAATGAGCAGTTCTTC
TRBV4-1	TRBJ2-1	TRBD1	-	CASSQGGRGRSSYNEQFF	TGCGCCAGCAGCCAAGGAGGAAGGGGGCGGAGCTCCTACAATGAGCAGTTCTTC
TRBV2	TRBJ1-2	-	-	CASEFSPGANYGYTF	TGTGCCAGCGAGTTCAGTCCGGGGGCCAACTATGGCTACACCTTC
TRBV4-3	TRBJ2-2	-	-	CASSQEPRETGELFF	TGCGCCAGCAGCCAAGAGCCCAGGGAGACCGGGGAGCTGTTTTTT
TRBV7-9	TRBJ1-2	-	-	CASSLQENYGYTF	TGTGCCAGCAGCCTACAGGAGAACTATGGCTACACCTTC
TRBV9	TRBJ2-1	TRBD1	-	CASSPTSRDRGSGEQFF	TGTGCCAGCAGCCCCACCTCCCGGGACAGGGGTTCTGGTGAGCAGTTCTTC
TRBV7-8	TRBJ1-1	-	-	CASTLAPGTEAFF	TGTGCCAGCACCCTGGCTCCGGGGACTGAAGCTTTCTTT
TRBV7-8	TRBJ1-1	-	few	CASSLVAGLSFEAFF	TGTGCCAGCAGTCTCGTAGCTGGACTTTCTTTTGAAGCTTTCTTT
TRBV7-3	TRBJ1-1	-	-	CASSDRDIAEAFF	TGTGCCAGCAGCGACCGGGACATCGCTGAAGCTTTCTTT
TRBV6-2/TRBV6-3	TRBJ1-2	-	-	CASSYTPGRVTNYGYTF	TGTGCCAGCAGTTACACCCCCGGCAGGGTGACTAACTATGGCTACACCTTC
TRBV6-5	TRBJ1-4	TRBD1	-	CASRTGGFNEKLFF	TGTGCCAGCAGAACAGGGGGATTCAATGAAAAACTGTTTTTT
TRBV18	TRBJ1-4	-	-	CASSPLRDGPNEKLFF	TGTGCCAGCTCACCATTGCGGGACGGACCTAATGAAAAACTGTTTTTT